This T cell receptor beta chain derives from a study of blood T cell repertoires in COVID-19. Original processing notes: Amplification of reference gene primers provided the estimated nucleated cell counts. Assay: immunoSEQ multiplex PCR; the TCRdb copy retains only in-frame clones and omits some. V and J calls and clone size are those listed in that table; D and trimming were worked out from the DNA. Of some 180,000 clones in the sample, approximately 80% are singletons; the top ten hold approximately 8%. CDR1 is MGHDK, CDR2 SYGVNS, per germline. Trimming took 4 bases from V and 4 from J, leaving 16 bases between them. The CDR3 length is 15 residues.

The sequence was collected from a woman over 75 with COVID-19, enrolled during active disease. This sequence joins TRBV25-1 and TRBJ1-2; D gene uncertain. The sample taken for sequencing was peripheral blood. Here the CDR3 DNA reads TGTGCCAGCAGTGCCCGGGAGAGTGGGAGCTATGGCTACACCTTC. This translates into CASSARESGSYGYTF.